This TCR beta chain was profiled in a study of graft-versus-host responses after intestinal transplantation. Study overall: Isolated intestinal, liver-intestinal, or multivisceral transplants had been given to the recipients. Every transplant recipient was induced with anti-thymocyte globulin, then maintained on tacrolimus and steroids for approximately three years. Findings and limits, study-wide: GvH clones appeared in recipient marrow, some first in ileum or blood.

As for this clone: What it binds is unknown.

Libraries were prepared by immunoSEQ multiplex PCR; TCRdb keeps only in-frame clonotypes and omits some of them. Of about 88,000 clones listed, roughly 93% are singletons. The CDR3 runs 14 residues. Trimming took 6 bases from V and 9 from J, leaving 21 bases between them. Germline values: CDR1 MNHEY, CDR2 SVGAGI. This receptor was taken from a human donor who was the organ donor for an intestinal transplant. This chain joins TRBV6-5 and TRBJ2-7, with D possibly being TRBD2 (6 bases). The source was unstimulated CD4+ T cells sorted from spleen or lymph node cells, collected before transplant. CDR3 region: CASSAGRGASGQYF. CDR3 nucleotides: TGTGCCAGCAGCGCCGGGCGGGGCGCCTCCGGGCAGTACTTC.